This T cell receptor (beta chain) was identified during a study of high-grade serous ovarian cancer treatment subgroups. Study information: Samples averaged around 13,000 reads and 6,900 or so unique TCR beta rearrangements. Findings of the study overall: These tumor repertoires lack spatial information from bulk sequencing. The analyses considered CDR3 and ignored CDR1 and CDR2. Same-patient tumor repertoires overlapped at about 0.1 to 0.8; different patients barely overlapped.

Sequenced by immunoSEQ multiplex PCR; TCRdb stores in-frame clones only, minus some. Of about 15,000 clones in the sample, approximately 87% were seen once. Germline V CDR1 and CDR2: SGDLS, YYNGEE. This CDR3 is built from 14 residues. The V gene lost 0 bases and the J gene lost 4 bases, with 10 bases spanning the gap. This clone was counted a few times. Its matching antigen is unknown. Tumor samples were obtained before definitive surgery or chemotherapy. The source of this sequence is a human donor with high-grade serous ovarian cancer. The rearrangement links TRBV9 to TRBJ1-2, with a weak D call TRBD1 (5 bases). Input material: tumor tissue. CDR3 DNA sequence: TGTGCCAGCAGCGTAGCCCGCGGGGGCTATGGCTACACCTTC. It is translated as CASSVARGGYGYTF.